This TCR beta chain was sequenced during a study of tumor-infiltrating lymphocytes in primary liver carcinoma. Study overall: Resecting the tumor surgically was how the patients' primary liver carcinoma was treated. In every tissue type, samples returned a similar yield of roughly 3.65 to 7.5 million productive TCRbeta reads.

Study conclusions and caveats: Overlap between tumor regions exceeded overlap of tumor with adjacent tissue or blood.

Starting material of around 460 ng total RNA yielded TCR beta cDNA via a constant-region primer. Researchers made the TCR beta libraries by running three nested multiplex PCR rounds with slightly modified ARM-PCR. Each of the first two PCR rounds ran roughly 9 cycles with TRBV1-TRBV30 forward and C-beta reverse primers. TCRdb re-called the multiplex PCR reads through MiXCR, storing one row per CDR3 protein. The sample shows fewer than 400,000 distinct CDR3 sequences, roughly 60% of them seen only once. Many counts were recorded for this clonotype. Its antigen is undetermined. V lost 10 bases and J lost 4, with 17 bases in between. This CDR3 has 13 residues. Germline V gives CDR1 MNHNS, CDR2 SASEGT. Unsorted whole blood served as the source of blood RNA, and germline DNA was extracted as well.

Sequencing was performed on peripheral blood. This clonotype was sampled from a woman aged 30 to 39 with primary liver carcinoma and hepatitis B virus infection. The chain carries TRBV6-1 and TRBJ2-7, with D maybe TRBD2 (6 bases). CDR3 region: CAIKGLIPYEQYF. CDR3 coding DNA: TGTGCCATCAAGGGACTTATCCCTTACGAGCAGTACTTC.